The next 12 T cell receptor beta chains were all read from a single sample in a study of blood T cell repertoires in COVID-19. TCRdb keeps only in-frame clones here, not all; method: immunoSEQ multiplex PCR. Here the sample spans 60,000 to 100,000 clones, around 90% being singletons. Sequencing was carried out using peripheral blood. Every receptor here comes from a man aged 50-59 years with active COVID-19.

This rearrangement joins TRBV28 to TRBJ1-5; tentatively, D is TRBD1 (6 bases). Germline CDR1 is MDHEN and CDR2 is SYDVKM. V lost 3 bases, J lost 0 bases, and 18 bases lay in between. CDR3 length: 18 amino acids. CDR3 bases: TGTGCCAGCAGTTTCCGGGCCATGTGGGGACATAGCAATCAGCCCCAGCATTTT. This gives the protein CASSFRAMWGHSNQPQHF.

This sequence joins TRBV30 and TRBJ2-3; tentative D call: TRBD2 (6 bases). This CDR3 is built from 16 residues. Deletions cut 1 base from V and 6 bases from J, with 20 bases between. Germline V CDR1 and CDR2: GTSNPN, SVGIG (reference sequence). The CDR3 spells CAWSAPTPGDRDTQYF. The CDR3 DNA reads as TGTGCCTGGAGTGCCCCAACACCGGGGGATCGGGATACGCAGTATTTT.

This clone appeared once. V gene TRBV27 combines with J gene TRBJ1-4; no clear D. Germline-derived CDR1 and CDR2 are MNHEY and SMNVEV (reference sequence). The CDR3 has 16 amino acids. V lost 6 bases and J lost 7, with 21 bases in between. The CDR3 loop is CASRTLSGNPSEKLFF. The CDR3 region has the DNA TGTGCCAGCAGAACCCTGTCGGGGAACCCGAGTGAAAAACTGTTTTTT.

In DNA form, the CDR3 reads TGCGCCAGCAGCATAGAAAGGGGCGAGCAGTACTTC. Amino acid sequence: CASSIERGEQYF. The chain joins TRBV5-1 to TRBJ2-7; D perhaps matches TRBD1 (5 bases). The germline V and J ends were trimmed by 4 bases and 6 bases, with 11 bases remaining between them. The CDR3 contains 12 residues. Germline CDR1 reads SGHRS; CDR2 reads YFSETQ.

This chain uses TRBV5-4 with TRBJ2-5; D is undetermined. Trimming cost V 2 bases and J 10 bases, with 3 bases left between them. This CDR3 has 9 amino acids. Per the germline V gene, CDR1 is SGHNT and CDR2 is YYREEE (reference sequence). The CDR3 bases are TGTGCCAGCAGCTTACACCAGTACTTC. Its translation: CASSLHQYF.

This rearrangement joins TRBV5-1 to TRBJ2-1; 9 bases line up with TRBD2. Germline trimming cut 0 bases from V and 4 bases from J; bases unmatched to any gene: 5. Germline V lookup: CDR1 SGHRS, CDR2 YFSETQ. The CDR3 extends over 16 amino acids. CDR3 protein: CASSLAGREGYNEQFF. CDR3 nucleotide sequence: TGCGCCAGCAGCTTGGCCGGGCGGGAGGGTTACAATGAGCAGTTCTTC.

The rearrangement uses TRBV27 and TRBJ1-6; D gene uncertain. Germline lookup yields CDR1 MNHEY and CDR2 SMNVEV (reference sequence). Trimming removed 8 bases from V and 8 bases from J, with 10 bases in between. CDR3 length equals 12 residues. The CDR3 bases are TGTGCCAGCGGGCCAAGCTATTCACCCCTCCACTTT. It yields the protein CASGPSYSPLHF.

This clone showed up just once. This chain's CDR3 is CASTLPLAAYNEQFF. The CDR3, as DNA: TGTGCCAGCACCCTACCGCTAGCGGCCTACAATGAGCAGTTCTTC. The V call is TRBV28, the J call TRBJ2-1; TRBD2 agrees at 7 bases. J was trimmed by 2 bases and V by 7 bases; bases with no gene match: 8. The CDR3 sequence is 15 residues long. CDR1 is MDHEN, CDR2 SYDVKM, per germline.

The sample holds a few counts of this clone. The chain is built from TRBV10-2 and TRBJ1-4; no reliable D call. Trimming pared 4 bases from V and 8 bases from J, leaving 11 bases between. The CDR3 covers 13 residues. From germline, CDR1 is WSHSY and CDR2 SAAADI. CDR3 DNA sequence: TGCGCCAGCAGTGGAGAGGGCGCGGAAAAACTGTTTTTT. Protein product: CASSGEGAEKLFF.

This clone was counted a single time. The V and J genes are TRBV9 and TRBJ2-3; 7 bases fit TRBD2. In germline, CDR1 is SGDLS, CDR2 YYNGEE. The CDR3 is 19 amino acids. Trimming at V came to 0 bases and at J to 6 bases, leaving 19 bases not matched to a gene. CDR3 DNA: TGTGCCAGCAGCGTAGGATCCCATGGGGTTGCGGGAGCAGGTGATACGCAGTATTTT. Its translation is CASSVGSHGVAGAGDTQYF.

The chain uses TRBV28 and TRBJ2-7; 14 positions agree with TRBD2. This CDR3 region has 16 residues. Germline V gives CDR1 MDHEN, CDR2 SYDVKM. J was trimmed by 7 bases and V by 7 bases; bases with no gene match: 12. The DNA for the CDR3 is TGTGCCAGCACCCCGACGGGACTAGCGGGAGCGGGTGAGCAGTACTTC. Amino acid sequence: CASTPTGLAGAGEQYF.

V is TRBV28 and J is TRBJ1-1, with 8 bases identical to TRBD1. This CDR3 region has 16 residues. Unmatched junction bases numbered 10, after V lost 2 bases and J lost 5 bases. Germline CDR1 reads MDHEN; CDR2 reads SYDVKM. CDR3 sequence reads: CASSLQGAISWTEAFF. Written as DNA, the CDR3 is TGTGCCAGCAGTTTACAGGGGGCAATAAGTTGGACTGAAGCTTTCTTT.